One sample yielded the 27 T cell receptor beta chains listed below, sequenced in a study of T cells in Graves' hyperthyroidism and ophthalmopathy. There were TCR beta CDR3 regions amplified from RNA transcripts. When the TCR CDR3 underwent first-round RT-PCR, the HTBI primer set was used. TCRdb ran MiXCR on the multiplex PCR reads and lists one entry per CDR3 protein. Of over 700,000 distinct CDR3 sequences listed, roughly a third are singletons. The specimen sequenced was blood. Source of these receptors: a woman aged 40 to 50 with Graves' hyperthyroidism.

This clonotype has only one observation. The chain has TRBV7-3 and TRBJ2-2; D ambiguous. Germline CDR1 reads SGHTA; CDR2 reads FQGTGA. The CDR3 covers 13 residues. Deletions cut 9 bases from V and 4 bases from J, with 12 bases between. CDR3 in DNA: TGTGCCAGTTCAACTCAAAGCACCGGGGAGCTGTTTTTT. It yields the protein CASSTQSTGELFF.

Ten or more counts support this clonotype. CDR3 sequence reads: CATSGFGTDRDYRNYGYTF. As DNA, the CDR3 is TGTGCCACCAGTGGATTCGGCACGGACAGGGATTATCGGAACTATGGCTACACCTTC. The rearrangement joins TRBV24-1 to TRBJ1-2; 8 bases are a match to TRBD1. V was pared by 5 bases and J by 2 bases, with 18 bases of the junction left unmatched. This CDR3 comprises 19 residues. CDR1 is KGHDR and CDR2 is SFDVKD in the germline V gene.

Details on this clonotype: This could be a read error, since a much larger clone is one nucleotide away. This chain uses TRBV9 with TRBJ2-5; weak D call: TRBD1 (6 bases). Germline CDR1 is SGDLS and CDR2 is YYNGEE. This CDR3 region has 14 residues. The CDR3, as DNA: TGTGCCGGCAGCGTAGGAAGGACAGAAGAGACCCAGTACTTC. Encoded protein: CAGSVGRTEETQYF. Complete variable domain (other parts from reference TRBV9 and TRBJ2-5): DSGVTQTPKHLITATGQRVTLRCSPRSGDLSVYWYQQSLDQGLQFLIQYYNGEERAKGNILERFSAQQFPDLHSELNLSSLELGDSALYFCAGSVGRTEETQYFGPGTRLLVL.

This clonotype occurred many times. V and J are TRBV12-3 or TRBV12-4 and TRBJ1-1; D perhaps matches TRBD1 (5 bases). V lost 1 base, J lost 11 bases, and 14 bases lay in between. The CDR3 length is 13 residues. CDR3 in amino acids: CASSLVLGEVAFF. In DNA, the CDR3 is TGTGCCAGCAGTTTAGTACTAGGGGAGGTGGCTTTCTTT.

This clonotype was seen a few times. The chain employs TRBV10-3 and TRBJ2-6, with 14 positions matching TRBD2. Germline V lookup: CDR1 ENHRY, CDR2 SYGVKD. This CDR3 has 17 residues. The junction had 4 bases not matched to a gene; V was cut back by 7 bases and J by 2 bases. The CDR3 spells CAITPGLAGAGANVLTF. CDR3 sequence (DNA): TGTGCCATCACTCCGGGACTAGCGGGAGCTGGGGCCAACGTCCTGACTTTC.

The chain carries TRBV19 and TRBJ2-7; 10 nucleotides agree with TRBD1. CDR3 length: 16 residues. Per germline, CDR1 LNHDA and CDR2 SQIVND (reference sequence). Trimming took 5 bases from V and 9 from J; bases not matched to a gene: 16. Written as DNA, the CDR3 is TGTGCCAGTAGTCGCCGGGACAGGGGTGGGAGAAATACGCAGTACTTC. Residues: CASSRRDRGGRNTQYF.

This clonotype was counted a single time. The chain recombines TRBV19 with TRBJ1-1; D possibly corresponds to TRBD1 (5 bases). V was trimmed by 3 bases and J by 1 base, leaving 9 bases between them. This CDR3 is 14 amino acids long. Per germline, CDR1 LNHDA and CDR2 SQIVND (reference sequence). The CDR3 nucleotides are TGTGCCAGTAGTATGTCGGGGGGGAACACTGAAGCTTTCTTT. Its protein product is CASSMSGGNTEAFF.

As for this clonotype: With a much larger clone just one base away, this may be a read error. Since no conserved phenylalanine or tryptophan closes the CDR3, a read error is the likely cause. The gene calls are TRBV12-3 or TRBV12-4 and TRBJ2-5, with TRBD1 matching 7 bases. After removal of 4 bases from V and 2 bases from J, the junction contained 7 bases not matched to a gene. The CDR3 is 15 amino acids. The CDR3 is CASSSSPGQQETQYL. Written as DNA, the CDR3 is TGTGCCAGCAGTTCAAGCCCGGGACAGCAAGAGACCCAGTACCTC.

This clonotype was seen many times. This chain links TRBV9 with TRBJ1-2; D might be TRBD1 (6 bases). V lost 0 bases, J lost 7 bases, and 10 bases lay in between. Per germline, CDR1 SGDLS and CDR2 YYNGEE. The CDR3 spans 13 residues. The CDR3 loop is CASSVGEGGGYTF. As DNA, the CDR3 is TGTGCCAGCAGCGTAGGGGAGGGGGGTGGCTACACCTTC.

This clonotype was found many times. The CDR3 region is CASSPDTYGYTF. CDR3 coding DNA: TGTGCCAGCAGCCCAGACACCTATGGCTACACCTTC. The rearrangement links TRBV7-9 to TRBJ1-2; D gene unclear. The germline V gene has CDR1 SEHNR and CDR2 FQNEAQ (reference sequence). The CDR3 consists of 12 residues. V was shortened by 5 bases and J by 4 bases, with 8 bases between the two germline ends.

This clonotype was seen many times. CDR3 sequence reads: CASSLGDGGAFF. The CDR3 bases are TGTGCCAGCAGTTTAGGCGACGGGGGGGCTTTCTTT. The genes are TRBV12-3 or TRBV12-4 and TRBJ1-1, with a possible D match to TRBD1 (5 bases). V was cut by 1 base and J by 11 bases, with 11 bases left in between. The CDR3 loop spans 12 amino acids.

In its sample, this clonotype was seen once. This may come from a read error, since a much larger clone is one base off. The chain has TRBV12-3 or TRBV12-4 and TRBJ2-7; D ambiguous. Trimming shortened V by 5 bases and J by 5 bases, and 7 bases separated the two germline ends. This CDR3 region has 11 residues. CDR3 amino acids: CASSAVHEQYF. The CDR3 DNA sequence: TGTGCCAGCAGTGCGGTTCACGAGCAGTACTTC.

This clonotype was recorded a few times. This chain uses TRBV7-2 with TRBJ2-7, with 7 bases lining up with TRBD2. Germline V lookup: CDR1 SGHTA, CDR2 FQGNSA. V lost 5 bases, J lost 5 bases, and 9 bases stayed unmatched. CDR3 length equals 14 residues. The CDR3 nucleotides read TGTGCCAGCAGCCCCCCTTGGGGGGGTAACGAGCAGTACTTC. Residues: CASSPPWGGNEQYF.

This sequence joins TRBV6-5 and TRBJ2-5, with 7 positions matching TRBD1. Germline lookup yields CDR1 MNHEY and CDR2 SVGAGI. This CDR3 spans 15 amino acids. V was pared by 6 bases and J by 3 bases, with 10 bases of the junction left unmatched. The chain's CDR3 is CASRQTGTEKETQYF. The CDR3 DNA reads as TGTGCCAGCAGGCAAACCGGGACAGAAAAAGAGACCCAGTACTTC.

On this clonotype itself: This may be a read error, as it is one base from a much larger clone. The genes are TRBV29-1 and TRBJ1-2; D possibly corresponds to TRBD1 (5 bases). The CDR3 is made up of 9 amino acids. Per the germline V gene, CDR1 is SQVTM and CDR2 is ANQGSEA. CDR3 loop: CGVSGSYTF. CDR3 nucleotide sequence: TGCGGCGTTTCAGGGAGCTACACCTTC. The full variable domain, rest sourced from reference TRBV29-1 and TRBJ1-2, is SAVISQKPSRDICQRGTSLTIQCQVDSQVTMMFWYRQQPGQSLTLIATANQGSEATYESGFVIDKFPISRPNLTFSTLTVSNMSPEDSSIYLCGVSGSYTFGSGTRLTVV.

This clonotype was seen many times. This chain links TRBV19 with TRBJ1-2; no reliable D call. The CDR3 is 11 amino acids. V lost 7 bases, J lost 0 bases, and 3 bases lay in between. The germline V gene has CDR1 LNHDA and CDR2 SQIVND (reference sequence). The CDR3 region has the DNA TGTGCCAGTACAGCTAACTATGGCTACACCTTC. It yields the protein CASTANYGYTF.

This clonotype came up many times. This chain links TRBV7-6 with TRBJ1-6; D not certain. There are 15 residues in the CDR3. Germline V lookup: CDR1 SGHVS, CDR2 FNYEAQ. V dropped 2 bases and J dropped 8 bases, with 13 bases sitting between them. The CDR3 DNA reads TGTGCCAGCAGCTTACGGCAGGCCGGGGATTCACCCCTCCACTTT. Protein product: CASSLRQAGDSPLHF.

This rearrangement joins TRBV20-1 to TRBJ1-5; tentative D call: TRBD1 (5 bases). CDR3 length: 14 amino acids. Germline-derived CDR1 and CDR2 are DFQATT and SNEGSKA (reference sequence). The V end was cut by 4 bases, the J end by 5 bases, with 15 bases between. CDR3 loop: CSAKSAGVDQPQHF. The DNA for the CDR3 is TGCAGTGCTAAGTCTGCGGGGGTGGATCAGCCCCAGCATTTT.

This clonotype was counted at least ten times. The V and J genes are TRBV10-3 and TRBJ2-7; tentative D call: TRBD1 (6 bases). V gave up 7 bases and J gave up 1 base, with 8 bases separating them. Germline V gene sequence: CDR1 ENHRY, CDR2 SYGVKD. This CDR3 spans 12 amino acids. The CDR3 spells CAIKDRSYEQYF. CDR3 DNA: TGTGCCATCAAGGACAGATCCTACGAGCAGTACTTC.

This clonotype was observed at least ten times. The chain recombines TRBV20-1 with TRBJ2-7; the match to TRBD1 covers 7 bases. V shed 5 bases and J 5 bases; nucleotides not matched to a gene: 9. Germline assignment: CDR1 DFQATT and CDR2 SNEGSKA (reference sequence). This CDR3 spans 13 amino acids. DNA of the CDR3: TGCAGTGCTCTTGAGACAGGGCTGAACGAGCAGTACTTC. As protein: CSALETGLNEQYF.

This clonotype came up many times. The CDR3 spells CASSLVRDRQETQYF. The CDR3, as DNA: TGTGCCAGCAGCTTGGTCCGGGACCGCCAAGAGACCCAGTACTTC. This chain uses TRBV5-6 with TRBJ2-5; tentatively, D is TRBD1 or TRBD2 (5 bases each). The germline V and J ends were trimmed by 0 bases and 1 base, with 10 bases remaining between them. From germline, CDR1 is SGHDT and CDR2 YYEEEE. The CDR3 has 15 residues.

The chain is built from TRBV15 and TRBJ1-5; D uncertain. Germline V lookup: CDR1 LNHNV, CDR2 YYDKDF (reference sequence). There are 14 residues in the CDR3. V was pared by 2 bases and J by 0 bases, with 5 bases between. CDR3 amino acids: CATSRPTSNQPQHF. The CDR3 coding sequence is TGTGCCACCAGCAGACCCACTAGCAATCAGCCCCAGCATTTT.

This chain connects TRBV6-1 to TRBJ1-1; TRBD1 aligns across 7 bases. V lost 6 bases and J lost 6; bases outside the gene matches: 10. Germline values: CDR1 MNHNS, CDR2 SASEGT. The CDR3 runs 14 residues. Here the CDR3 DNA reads TGTGCCAGCAGATACAGGGGCGCGGAGCCTGAAGCTTTCTTT. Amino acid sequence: CASRYRGAEPEAFF.

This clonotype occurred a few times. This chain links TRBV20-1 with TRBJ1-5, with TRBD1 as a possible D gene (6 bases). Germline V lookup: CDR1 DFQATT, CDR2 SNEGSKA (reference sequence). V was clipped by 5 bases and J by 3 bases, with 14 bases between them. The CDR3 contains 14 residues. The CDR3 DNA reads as TGCAGTGCTGCCCCGGGACAAAACAATCAGCCCCAGCATTTT. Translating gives CSAAPGQNNQPQHF.

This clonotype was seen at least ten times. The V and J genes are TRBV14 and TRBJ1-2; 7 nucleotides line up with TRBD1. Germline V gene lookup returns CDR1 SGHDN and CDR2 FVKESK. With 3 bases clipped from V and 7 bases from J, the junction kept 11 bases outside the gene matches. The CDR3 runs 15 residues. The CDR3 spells CASSHRQGISLGYTF. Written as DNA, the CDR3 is TGTGCCAGCAGCCACAGACAGGGAATTTCGCTTGGCTACACCTTC.

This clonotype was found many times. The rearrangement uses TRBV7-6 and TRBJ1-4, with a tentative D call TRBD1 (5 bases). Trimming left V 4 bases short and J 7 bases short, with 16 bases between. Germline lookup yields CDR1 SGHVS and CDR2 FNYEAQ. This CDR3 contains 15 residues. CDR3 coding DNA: TGTGCCAGCAGCTCGTCGGGACTGTGGGGTGAAAAACTGTTTTTT. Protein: CASSSSGLWGEKLFF.

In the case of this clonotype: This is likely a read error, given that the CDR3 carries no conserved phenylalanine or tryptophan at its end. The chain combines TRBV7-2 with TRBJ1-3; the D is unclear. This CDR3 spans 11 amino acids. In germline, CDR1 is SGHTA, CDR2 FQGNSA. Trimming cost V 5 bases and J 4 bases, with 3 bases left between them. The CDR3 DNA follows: TGTGCCAGCAGCCGAGGAAACACCATATATCTT. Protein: CASSRGNTIYL.